These T cell receptor beta chains were read from a single sample in a study of regulatory T cells in long-lasting Graves disease. One entry per CDR3 protein, called by TCRdb with MiXCR from the multiplex PCR reads. The data contain more than 300,000 distinct CDR3 sequences, 12% of them seen just once; the ten biggest clones take up approximately 17%. A further study also used this sample, focusing on T cells in Graves' hyperthyroidism and ophthalmopathy.

This specimen consisted of peripheral blood mononuclear cells (PBMCs), obtained at new diagnosis, from a patient treated with antithyroid drugs. The receptor set was obtained from a woman between 18 and 29 years old with Graves disease. Each CDR3 is given with its conserved first and last residue. D genes are given only for firm matches. Some rows mark clone size as missing; the rest say once, few, many or name a class of expanded clone.

d_call clone_size j_call cdr3_length v_call cdr3_nt cdr3_aa
TRBD1 many TRBJ2-1 15 TRBV5-4 TGTGCCAGCAGCAGCCGGACAGGGCGGGGCAATGAGCAGTTCTTC CASSSRTGRGNEQFF
TRBD1 many TRBJ2-1 14 TRBV7-3 TGTGCCAGCAGCTTACAGGGGGCAAGAAATGAGCAGTTCTTC CASSLQGARNEQFF
TRBD1 few TRBJ1-2 16 TRBV4-2 TGTGCCAGCAGCCAAGAGGGGCAGGGGGCTGGTTACGGCTACACCTTC CASSQEGQGAGYGYTF
- many TRBJ1-1 14 TRBV6-1 TGTGCCAGCAGCCCATCGAGGATGAACACTGAAGCTTTCTTT CASSPSRMNTEAFF
- few TRBJ2-1 12 TRBV4-1 TGCGCCAGCAAGCCGGCGGGGAGTGAGCAGTTCTTC CASKPAGSEQFF
TRBD1 - TRBJ1-1 15 TRBV11-2 TGTGCCAGCAGCCCAGGGACAGGGTCGAACACTGAAGCTTTCTTT CASSPGTGSNTEAFF
- - TRBJ1-2 16 TRBV7-8 TGTGCCAGCAGCTTAATGTCAGGGTTCGCGGGGGATGGCTACACCTTC CASSLMSGFAGDGYTF
- many TRBJ1-1 14 TRBV3-1 TGTGCCAGCAGCCCTGAAGGGGGGACCTTGGGAGCTTTCTTT CASSPEGGTLGAFF
TRBD2 - TRBJ2-3 19 TRBV7-9 TGTGCCAGCAGCCCGCGTCCCGGGACTAGCGGGATAGGTAGGGATACGCAGTATTTT CASSPRPGTSGIGRDTQYF
- many TRBJ1-4 13 TRBV25-1 TGTAATCGACAGAAACCAACTAATGAAAAACTGTTTTTT CNRQKPTNEKLFF
- many TRBJ1-1 15 TRBV7-2 TGTGCCAGCAGCGAGAACCGGGTCAGCGACACTGAAGCTTTCTTT CASSENRVSDTEAFF
- many TRBJ1-6 18 TRBV6-1 TGTGCCAGCAGCCCTTGGGGCCCAGGGAGCTCCTATAATTCACCCCTCCACTTT CASSPWGPGSSYNSPLHF
TRBD1 once TRBJ2-5 16 TRBV10-3 TGTGCCATCAGTGACCGGGACAGGGGGGTTCAAGAGACCCAGTACTTC CAISDRDRGVQETQYF
- few TRBJ2-3 13 TRBV5-1 TGCGCCAGCAGCTCGGTGATCACAGATACGCAGTATTTT CASSSVITDTQYF
- - TRBJ2-7 12 TRBV27 TGTGCCAGCAGTTTAACCACCTACGAGCAGTACTTC CASSLTTYEQYF
- many TRBJ1-2 14 TRBV12-3/TRBV12-4 TGTGCCAGCAGTACAAGGGAAACTAACTATGGCTACACCTTC CASSTRETNYGYTF
TRBD2 many TRBJ2-1 13 TRBV28 TGTGCCAGCAGGGCCGGACTAGCGGGAAGTGAGTTCTTC CASRAGLAGSEFF
- many TRBJ1-1 17 TRBV18 TGTGCCAGCTCACCACCGGCGAACAGGGTCATGAACACTGAAGCTTTCTTT CASSPPANRVMNTEAFF
- many TRBJ1-1 13 TRBV6-5 TGTGCCAGCAGTTATGACCCGAACACTGAAGCTTTCTTT CASSYDPNTEAFF
TRBD1 few TRBJ1-5 16 TRBV6-1 TGTGCCAGCAGATCATTGGACAGGGGGAGCAATCAGCCCCAGCATTTT CASRSLDRGSNQPQHF
- many TRBJ1-1 13 TRBV7-2 TGTGCCAGCAGCACCCGACAAAGCACTGAAGCTTTCTTT CASSTRQSTEAFF
- - TRBJ2-1 15 TRBV7-9 TGTGCCAGCAGCCCCCGACTACCGTCCTACAATGAGCAGTTCTTC CASSPRLPSYNEQFF
TRBD1 many TRBJ1-5 15 TRBV7-9 TGTGCCAGCAGCTTAGGGACAGGACTTAATCAGCCCCAGCATTTT CASSLGTGLNQPQHF
- many TRBJ2-7 14 TRBV2 TGTGCCAGCAGCGGGACCAGGGGTGCCCTCGAGCAGTACTTC CASSGTRGALEQYF
- - TRBJ2-7 16 TRBV13 TGTGCCAGCAGCCCCCCAGGGGTAGCGAAGACCTACGAGCAGTACTTC CASSPPGVAKTYEQYF
TRBD2 - TRBJ2-1 14 TRBV6-1 TGTGCCAGCAGCTCCGGACTAGCGGTCAATGAGCAGTTCTTC CASSSGLAVNEQFF
- - TRBJ2-4 13 TRBV20-1 TGCAGTGCTGGGGGTCTAGCCAAAAACATTCAGTACTTC CSAGGLAKNIQYF
- - TRBJ1-2 12 TRBV20-1 TGCAGTGCCCAGCCCAGGGGCTATGGCTACACCTTC CSAQPRGYGYTF
TRBD2 many TRBJ2-1 14 TRBV7-3 TGTGCCAGCAGCTTAACCGGGAGGGCCGGTGAGCAGTTCTTC CASSLTGRAGEQFF
- many TRBJ2-1 17 TRBV19 TGTGCCAGTAGTATTACCGGACTCACCCTACCCTACAATGAGCAGTTCTTC CASSITGLTLPYNEQFF
TRBD1 many TRBJ2-1 13 TRBV20-1 TGCAGTGCTGGTCACAGGGGACGGGTTGGGCAGTTCTTC CSAGHRGRVGQFF